The source of this T cell receptor beta chain is a study of identical twins (TCRdb year 2016). Describing the broader study: The study deep-sequenced TCR alpha and beta repertoires from monozygotic twins, unrelated adults of various ages and cord blood to test whether fetal clonotypes persist. To rule out contamination, replicate twin experiments were performed at different times with different library preparation protocols.

This clonotype was counted many times. Its antigen remains unidentified. Base qualities are not recorded, but no much larger clone differs from it by a single base. Every donor in the study was a healthy Caucasian. The twin cohort consisted of three pairs of female monozygotic twins, all aged about 18 to 30 years. The RNA used for TCR libraries was isolated from peripheral blood mononuclear cells. General findings and caveats noted by the study authors: Abundant cord blood beta clonotypes carried fewer insertions; young adult naive repertoires showed a weaker similar trend, while memory repertoires showed none. Conclusions relied on cross-sectional statistical analysis, since the same donors could not be followed over many years. Out-of-frame TCR alpha sequences shared between twins showed an excess of low generation-probability sequences compared with coincidental sharing between unrelated individuals. In beta out-of-frame sequences, excess twin sharing was weaker, because having fewer shared sequences lowered the signal-to-noise ratio. Zero-insertion analyses could be partly confounded by invariant T cells such as MAIT and iNKT, though diverse VJ usage argued against such confounding for most clonotypes. In monozygotic twins, out-of-frame TCR alpha sharing was systematically underestimated by recombination models, although the models agreed with sharing between unrelated individuals.

The CDR3 measures 14 amino acids from cysteine to phenylalanine. CDR3 DNA only is kept here, 42 bases in frame from base 1. Cut back by 7 bases and 5 bases, the V and J ends lie 17 bases apart. CDR1 MDHEN and CDR2 SYDVKM were looked up in the germline V gene. Receptor amplification or capture employed 5' RACE. Sequenced using an Illumina HiSeq 2000. A universal primer binding site was added through template switching, and the final cDNA carried a unique molecular identifier so that TCR cDNA molecules could be counted accurately. First-strand cDNA for TCR alpha and beta chains was synthesized from specific primers in the conserved constant-segment region. To control for contamination, each cDNA library was double barcoded with a SMART-Mk sample barcode plus Illumina barcodes. TruSeq adapter sequences, together with Illumina sample barcodes, were added in two successive PCR steps. TCR alpha and beta cDNA libraries were sequenced on the Illumina HiSeq platform with custom primers. The paper's data handling went like this. Unique molecular identifiers were extracted from raw reads with MiGEC, and CDR3 positions were determined with MiXCR. Recombination models were inferred per individual with the repgenHMM and IGoR tools using an EM algorithm. Shared clonotypes were analyzed with the tcR package in R, and sharing was normalized by the product of cloneset sizes. Out-of-frame nonproductive sequences were analyzed to study raw recombination free of thymic and clonal selection effects. TCRdb passed the public sequencing reads through fastp at Q25 and MiXCR, retaining productive beta sequences. Records with the same CDR3 protein are collapsed into one entry carrying the most frequent genes and DNA. TCRdb's processing, not the authors', yielded these V and J calls. This sample is represented by around 650,000 distinct CDR3 sequences; just over 7% of them were singletons. Roughly 1.6% of the sample goes to the ten largest clones.

These data were likewise used in another study, on yellow fever vaccine responses in identical twins. As described in the second report: The T cell response to vaccination in identical twins was reported by the authors to appear partly convergent and partly personalized. The study precisely tracked vaccine-responding T cell clones in identical twins.

This clonotype was obtained from a young woman in good health. Material for sequencing was PBMCs. The receptor chain draws on TRBV28 and TRBJ1-1, with no D gene named confidently. For the CDR3, the sequence is CASTLSEGRTEAFF. The DNA sequence is given as TGTGCCAGCACCCTATCCGAGGGAAGGACTGAAGCTTTCTTT.